This TCR beta chain appears in the sequencing data of a study of blood T cell repertoires in COVID-19. The table came from immunoSEQ multiplex PCR; TCRdb's copy has only in-frame clones and leaves some out. The sample has under 50,000 clones; just under 70% are singletons. Trimming pared 1 base from V and 1 base from J, leaving 14 bases between. In germline, CDR1 is LGHDT, CDR2 YNNKEL (reference sequence). This CDR3 region has 17 residues. This clone was observed a handful of times. The V gene is TRBV3-1 (or the pseudogene TRBV3-2), the J gene TRBJ1-5; TRBD1 is a possible D gene (6 bases). This clonotype was obtained from a man aged 80 or over with acute or convalescent COVID-19. Sequencing used peripheral blood. CDR3 residues: CASSQGVAGESNQPQHF. The CDR3 DNA reads TGTGCCAGCAGCCAAGGGGTGGCAGGGGAAAGCAATCAGCCCCAGCATTTT.